This T cell receptor beta chain was identified in a study of T cell repertoires in cytomegalovirus infection. As for the study in general: HLA-B-restricted CMV epitopes that are well studied were used alongside recently identified HLA-C-restricted ones. Through public TCR beta signatures, both CMV infection and matching HLA type were indicated. General study results and limits: Carriers of CMV plus the relevant HLA were identified by cumulative public TCR beta family frequency. HLA-C-restricted CMV-specific TCR beta clonotypes prevailed in the ex vivo response.

A few counts support this clonotype. Its antigen remains unidentified. TCRdb reprocessed the reads with MiXCR, giving one entry per CDR3 protein. The sample yields about 770,000 distinct CDR3 sequences, about 27% seen once. The specimen was cultured CD8+ T cells from PBMCs, collected from culture after CMV antigen stimulation. The origin of this receptor is a human donor in good health (CMV status not recorded). Some clones in this sample may be carry-over from other donors' samples.

The CDR3 region is CASSFASSPLHF. CDR3 sequence (DNA): TGTGCCAGCAGCTTTGCTAGTTCACCCCTCCACTTT. The chain has TRBV11-2 and TRBJ1-6; D is uncertain. The CDR3 is made up of 12 amino acids. V gave up 3 bases and J gave up 9 bases, with 6 bases separating them. Germline V gene data show CDR1 as SGHAT and CDR2 as FQNNGV.